This T cell receptor (beta chain) was recorded in a study of response to subunit inactivated influenza vaccine. This CDR3 contains 17 residues. Germline CDR1 and CDR2: KGHDR and SFDVKD. The ends lost 4 bases at V and 1 base at J; junction bases unmatched: 8. TCRdb reprocessed the RT-PCR reads via MiXCR and lists one record per CDR3 protein. Of around 530,000 distinct CDR3 sequences listed, approximately 12% are singletons. This clonotype was seen at least ten times. The J gene is TRBJ2-2, the V gene TRBV24-1; 7 bases line up with TRBD1. The starting material was PBMCs from blood, obtained on the day of vaccination. This receptor was identified in a man in his fifties or sixties who received an inactivated influenza vaccine. CDR3: CATSDRLQGLNTGELFF. CDR3 coding DNA: TGTGCCACCAGTGACCGATTACAGGGGTTGAACACCGGGGAGCTGTTTTTT.